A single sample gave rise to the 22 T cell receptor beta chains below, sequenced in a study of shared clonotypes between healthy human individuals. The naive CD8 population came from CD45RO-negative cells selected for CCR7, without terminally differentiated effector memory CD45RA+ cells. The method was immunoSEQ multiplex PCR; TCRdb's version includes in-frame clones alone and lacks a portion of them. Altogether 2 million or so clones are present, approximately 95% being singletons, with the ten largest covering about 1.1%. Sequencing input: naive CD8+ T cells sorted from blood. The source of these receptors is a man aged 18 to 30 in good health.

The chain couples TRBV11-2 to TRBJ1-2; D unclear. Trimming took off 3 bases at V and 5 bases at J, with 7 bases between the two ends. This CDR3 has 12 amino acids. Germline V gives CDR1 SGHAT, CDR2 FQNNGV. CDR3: CASSFGGYGYTF. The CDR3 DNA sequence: TGTGCCAGCAGCTTTGGAGGGTATGGCTACACCTTC.

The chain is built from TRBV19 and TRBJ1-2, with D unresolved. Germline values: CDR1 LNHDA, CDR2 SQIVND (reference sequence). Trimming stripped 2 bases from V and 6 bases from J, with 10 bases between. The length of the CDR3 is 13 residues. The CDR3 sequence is CASSISLYHGYTF. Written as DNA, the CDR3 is TGTGCCAGTAGTATATCTCTCTACCATGGCTACACCTTC. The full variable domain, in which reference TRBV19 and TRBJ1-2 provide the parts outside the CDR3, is DGGITQSPKYLFRKEGQNVTLSCEQNLNHDAMYWYRQDPGQGLRLIYYSQIVNDFQKGDIAEGYSVSREKKESFPLTVTSAQKNPTAFYLCASSISLYHGYTFGSGTRLTVV.

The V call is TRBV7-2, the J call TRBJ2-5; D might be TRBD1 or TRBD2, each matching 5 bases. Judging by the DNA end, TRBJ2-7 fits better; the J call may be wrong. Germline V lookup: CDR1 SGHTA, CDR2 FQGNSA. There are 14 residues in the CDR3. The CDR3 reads CASSLIRGPYEQYF. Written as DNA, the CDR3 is TGTGCCAGCAGCTTAATCCGGGGACCCTACGAGCAGTACTTC.

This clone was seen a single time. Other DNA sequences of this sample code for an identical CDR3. This chain's CDR3 is CASSVATGNYEQYF. CDR3 sequence (DNA): TGTGCCAGCAGCGTAGCGACAGGGAACTACGAGCAGTACTTC. The rearrangement links TRBV9 to TRBJ2-7, with 7 bases aligning to TRBD1. CDR1 and CDR2 (germline): SGDLS, YYNGEE. Germline trimming cut 0 bases from V and 3 bases from J; bases unmatched to any gene: 3. The CDR3 length is 14 residues.

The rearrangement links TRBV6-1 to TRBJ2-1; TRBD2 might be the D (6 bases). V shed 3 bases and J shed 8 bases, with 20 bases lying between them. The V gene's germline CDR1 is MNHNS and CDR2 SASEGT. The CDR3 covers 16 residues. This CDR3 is CASSEEGSFLRDEQFF. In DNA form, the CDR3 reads TGTGCCAGCAGTGAGGAGGGGTCCTTTTTACGCGATGAGCAGTTCTTC.

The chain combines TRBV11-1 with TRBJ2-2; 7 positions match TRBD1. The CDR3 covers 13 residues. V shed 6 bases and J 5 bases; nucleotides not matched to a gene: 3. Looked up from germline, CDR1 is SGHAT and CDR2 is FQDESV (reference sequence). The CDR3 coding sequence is TGTGCCAGCAGGACGACAGGGACCGGGGAGCTGTTTTTT. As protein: CASRTTGTGELFF.

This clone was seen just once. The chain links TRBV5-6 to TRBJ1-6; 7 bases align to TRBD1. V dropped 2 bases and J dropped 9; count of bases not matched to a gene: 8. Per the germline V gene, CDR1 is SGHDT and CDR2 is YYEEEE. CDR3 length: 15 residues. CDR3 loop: CASSFRQGMGSPLHF. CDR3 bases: TGTGCCAGCAGCTTCCGACAGGGAATGGGTTCACCCCTCCACTTT.

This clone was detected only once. The CDR3 spells CASSLIGGSGANVLTF. The CDR3 DNA follows: TGTGCCAGCAGCTTAATCGGCGGCTCTGGGGCCAACGTCCTGACTTTC. The chain links TRBV11-2 to TRBJ2-6; no clear D gene. CDR1 and CDR2 (germline): SGHAT, FQNNGV. V was trimmed by 2 bases and J by 0 bases, leaving 8 bases between them. The CDR3 consists of 16 residues.

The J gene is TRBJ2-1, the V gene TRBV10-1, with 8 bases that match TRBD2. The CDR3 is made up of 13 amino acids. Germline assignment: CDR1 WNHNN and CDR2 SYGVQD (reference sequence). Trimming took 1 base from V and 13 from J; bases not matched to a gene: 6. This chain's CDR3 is CASSEYIREGQFF. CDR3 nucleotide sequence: TGCGCCAGCAGTGAGTACATCCGGGAGGGACAGTTCTTC.

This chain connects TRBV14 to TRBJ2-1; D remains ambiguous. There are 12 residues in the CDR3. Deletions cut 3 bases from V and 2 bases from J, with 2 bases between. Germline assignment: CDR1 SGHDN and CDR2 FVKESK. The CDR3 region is CASSHAYNEQFF. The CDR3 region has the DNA TGTGCCAGCAGCCACGCCTACAATGAGCAGTTCTTC.

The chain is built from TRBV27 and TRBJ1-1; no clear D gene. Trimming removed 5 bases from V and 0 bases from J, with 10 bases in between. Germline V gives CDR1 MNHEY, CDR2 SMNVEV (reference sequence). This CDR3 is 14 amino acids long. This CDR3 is CASSHRIMNTEAFF. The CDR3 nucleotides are TGTGCCAGCAGTCACAGAATCATGAACACTGAAGCTTTCTTT.

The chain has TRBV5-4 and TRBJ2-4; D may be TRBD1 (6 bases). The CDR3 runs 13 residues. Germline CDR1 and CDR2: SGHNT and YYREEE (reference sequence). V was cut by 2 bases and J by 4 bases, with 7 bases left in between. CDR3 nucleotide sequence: TGTGCCAGCAGCTTTGGACAGAAAAACATTCAGTACTTC. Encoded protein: CASSFGQKNIQYF.

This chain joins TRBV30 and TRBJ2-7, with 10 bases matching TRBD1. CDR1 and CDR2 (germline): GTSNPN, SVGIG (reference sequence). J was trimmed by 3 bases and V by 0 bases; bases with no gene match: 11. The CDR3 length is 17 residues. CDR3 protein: CAWSVSYGTGDFYEQYF. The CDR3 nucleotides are TGTGCCTGGAGTGTAAGTTACGGGACAGGGGATTTCTACGAGCAGTACTTC.

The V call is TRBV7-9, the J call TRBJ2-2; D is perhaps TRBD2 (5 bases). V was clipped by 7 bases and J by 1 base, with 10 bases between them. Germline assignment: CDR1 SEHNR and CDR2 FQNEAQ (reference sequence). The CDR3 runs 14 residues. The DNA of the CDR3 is TGTGCCAGCATCCGTCGGGGGAACACCGGGGAGCTGTTTTTT. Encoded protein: CASIRRGNTGELFF.

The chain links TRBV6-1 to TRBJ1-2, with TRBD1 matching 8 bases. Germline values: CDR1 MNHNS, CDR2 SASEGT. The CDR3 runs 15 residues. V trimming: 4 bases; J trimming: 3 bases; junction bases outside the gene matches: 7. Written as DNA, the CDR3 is TGTGCCAGCAGTGGGGGACAGGCCACTGACTATGGCTACACCTTC. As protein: CASSGGQATDYGYTF.

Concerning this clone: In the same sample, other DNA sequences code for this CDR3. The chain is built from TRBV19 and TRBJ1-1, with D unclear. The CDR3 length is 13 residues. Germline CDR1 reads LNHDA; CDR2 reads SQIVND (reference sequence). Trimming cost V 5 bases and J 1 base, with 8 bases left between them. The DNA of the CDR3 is TGTGCCAGTAGTGGCCTAGAGAACACTGAAGCTTTCTTT. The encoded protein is CASSGLENTEAFF.

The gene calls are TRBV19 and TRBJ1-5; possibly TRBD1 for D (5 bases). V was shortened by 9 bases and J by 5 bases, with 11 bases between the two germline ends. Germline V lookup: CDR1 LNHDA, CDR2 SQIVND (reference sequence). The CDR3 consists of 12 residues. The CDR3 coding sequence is TGTGCCAGCGGGACGGCTGATCAGCCCCAGCATTTT. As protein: CASGTADQPQHF.

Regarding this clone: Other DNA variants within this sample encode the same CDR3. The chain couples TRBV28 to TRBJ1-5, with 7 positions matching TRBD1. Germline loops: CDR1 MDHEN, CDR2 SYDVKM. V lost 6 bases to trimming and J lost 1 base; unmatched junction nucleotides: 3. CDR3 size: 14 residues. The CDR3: CASSPTGSNQPQHF. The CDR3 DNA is TGTGCCAGCAGCCCGACAGGGAGCAATCAGCCCCAGCATTTT.

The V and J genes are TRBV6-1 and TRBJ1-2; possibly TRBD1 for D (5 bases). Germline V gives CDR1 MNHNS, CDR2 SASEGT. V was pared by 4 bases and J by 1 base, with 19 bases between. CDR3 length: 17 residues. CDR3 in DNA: TGTGCCAGCAGTGGCACACCCACAGGATTCCGTAACTATGGCTACACCTTC. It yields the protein CASSGTPTGFRNYGYTF.

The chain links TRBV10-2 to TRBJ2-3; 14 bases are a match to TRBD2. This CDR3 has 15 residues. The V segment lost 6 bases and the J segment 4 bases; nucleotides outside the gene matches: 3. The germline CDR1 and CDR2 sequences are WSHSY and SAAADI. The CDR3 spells CASSGTSGSADTQYF. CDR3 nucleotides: TGCGCCAGCAGCGGGACTAGCGGGAGTGCAGATACGCAGTATTTT.

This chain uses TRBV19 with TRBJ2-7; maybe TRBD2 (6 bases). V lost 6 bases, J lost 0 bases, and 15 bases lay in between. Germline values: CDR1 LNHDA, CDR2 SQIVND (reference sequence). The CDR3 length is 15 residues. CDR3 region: CASRYRDWSSYEQYF. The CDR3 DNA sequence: TGTGCCAGTAGGTATAGGGACTGGAGCTCCTACGAGCAGTACTTC.

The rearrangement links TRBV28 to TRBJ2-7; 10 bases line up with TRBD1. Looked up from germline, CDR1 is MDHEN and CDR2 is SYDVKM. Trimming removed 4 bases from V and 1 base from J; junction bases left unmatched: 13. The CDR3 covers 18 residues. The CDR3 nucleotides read TGTGCCAGCAGTTCCCGGACAGGGGGGCCCGTATTGTCCTACGAGCAGTACTTC. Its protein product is CASSSRTGGPVLSYEQYF.